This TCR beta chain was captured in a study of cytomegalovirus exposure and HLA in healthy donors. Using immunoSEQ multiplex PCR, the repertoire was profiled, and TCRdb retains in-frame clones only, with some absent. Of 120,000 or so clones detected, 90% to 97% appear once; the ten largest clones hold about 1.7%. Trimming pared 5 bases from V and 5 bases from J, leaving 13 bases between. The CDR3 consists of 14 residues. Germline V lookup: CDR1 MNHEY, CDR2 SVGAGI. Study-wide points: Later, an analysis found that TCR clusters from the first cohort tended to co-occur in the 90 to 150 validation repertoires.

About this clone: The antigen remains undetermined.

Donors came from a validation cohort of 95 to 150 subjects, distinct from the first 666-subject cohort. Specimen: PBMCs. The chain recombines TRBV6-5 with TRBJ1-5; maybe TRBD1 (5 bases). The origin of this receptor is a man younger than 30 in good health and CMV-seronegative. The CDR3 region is CASSTGTGDQPQHF. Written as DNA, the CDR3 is TGTGCCAGCAGTACCGGGACGGGGGATCAGCCCCAGCATTTT.